Given below is one TCR beta chain in context. This specimen belongs to a study of shared clonotypes between healthy human individuals. It was roughly 210 ng DNA, around 33,000 T cell genomes, that sorted-subset replicate PCRs used. The assay was immunoSEQ multiplex PCR, and TCRdb's table has in-frame clones only and misses some. The data contain about 2 million clones, over 85% of them singletons. The sample was naive CD4+ T cells sorted from blood. The subset here: CD45RA+ positively selected. The clonotype comes from a man aged 18 to 29 in good health.

The CDR3 coding sequence is TGTGCCAGCAGTGGTACAGGTGCCCGCAATCAGCCCCAGCATTTT. It yields the protein CASSGTGARNQPQHF. J is TRBJ1-5 and V is TRBV28; maybe TRBD1 (5 bases). Trimming pared 5 bases from V and 2 bases from J, leaving 13 bases between. Per the germline V gene, CDR1 is MDHEN and CDR2 is SYDVKM. The CDR3 sequence is 15 residues long.